One and the same sample provided the 28 T cell receptor beta chains below, sequenced in a study of blood T cell repertoires in COVID-19. Data came from immunoSEQ multiplex PCR; TCRdb stores just in-frame clones and leaves some out. The top ten hold roughly 3.5% of the sample, which has tens of thousands of clones, 80% to 85% seen once. The material sequenced was peripheral blood. The origin of the receptors is a man between 45 and 60 years old with acute or convalescent COVID-19.

The chain uses TRBV12-1 and TRBJ2-6; the D call in the table, TRBD1, was not verified against the DNA. TRBV12-1 is shown as a pseudogene. This CDR3 comprises 18 residues. CDR3 region: CASSPYETPTGGANVLTF. The DNA for the CDR3 is TGTGCCAGCAGCCCTTATGAGACACCTACAGGTGGGGCCAACGTCCTGACTTTC.

The chain recombines TRBV5-6 with TRBJ1-5; D gene uncertain. Trimming took off 0 bases at V and 7 bases at J, with 8 bases between the two ends. This CDR3 is built from 13 residues. Germline-derived CDR1 and CDR2 are SGHDT and YYEEEE. The CDR3 nucleotides are TGTGCCAGCAGCTTGGGAGGCGGCCAGCCCCAGCATTTT. Translation: CASSLGGGQPQHF.

The chain recombines TRBV9 with TRBJ2-2, with D tentatively TRBD1 (6 bases). V was trimmed by 3 bases and J by 0 bases, leaving 12 bases between them. The germline gives CDR1 SGDLS, CDR2 YYNGEE. The CDR3 has 16 amino acids. CDR3 nucleotide sequence: TGTGCCAGCAGCGAAAGACAGGCCGCGAACACCGGGGAGCTGTTTTTT. Its protein is CASSERQAANTGELFF.

The CDR3 sequence: CASSQGLAKNIQYF. In DNA, the CDR3 is TGCGCCAGCAGCCAAGGGCTAGCCAAAAACATTCAGTACTTC. The genes are TRBV4-1 and TRBJ2-4, with D unclear. CDR1 and CDR2 (germline): MGHRA, YSYEKL. The ends were cut back, 1 base at V and 0 bases at J, with 4 bases in the middle. The CDR3 runs to 14 residues.

V usage is TRBV3-1 (or the pseudogene TRBV3-2) and J usage is TRBJ2-1; unclear D gene. Trimming left V 2 bases short and J 7 bases short, with 12 bases between. The CDR3 length is 14 residues. Per germline, CDR1 LGHDT and CDR2 YNNKEL (reference sequence). The CDR3 loop reads CASSQPSRLNEQFF. The CDR3, as DNA: TGTGCCAGCAGCCAACCCAGCAGGCTAAATGAGCAGTTCTTC.

The rearrangement uses TRBV6-2 or TRBV6-3 and TRBJ1-2, with 7 positions matching TRBD1. The CDR3 spans 16 residues. CDR1 and CDR2 (germline): MNHEY, SVGEGT. The V segment lost 4 bases and the J segment 2 bases; nucleotides outside the gene matches: 10. CDR3 bases: TGTGCCAGCAGTTCCCAAGGGACAGCGTTCAACTATGGCTACACCTTC. It yields the protein CASSSQGTAFNYGYTF.

The CDR3 sequence is CASSNTGADTGELFF. In DNA form, the CDR3 reads TGTGCCAGCAGCAACACAGGGGCGGACACCGGGGAGCTGTTTTTT. The V gene is TRBV5-4, the J gene TRBJ2-2, with TRBD1 matching over 7 bases. This CDR3 region has 15 residues. After removal of 4 bases from V and 3 bases from J, the junction contained 6 bases not matched to a gene. CDR1 and CDR2 (germline): SGHNT, YYREEE (reference sequence).

The rearrangement uses TRBV4-3 and TRBJ2-2; TRBD2 matches at 7 bases. Germline loops: CDR1 LGHNA, CDR2 YSLEER. Trimming removed 0 bases from V and 6 bases from J; junction bases left unmatched: 7. The CDR3 has 16 residues. The CDR3 bases are TGCGCCAGCAGCCAAGAGTGGGGGGGTCTTGCCGGGGAGCTGTTTTTT. This sequence encodes CASSQEWGGLAGELFF.

This clone was seen once. This chain joins TRBV3-1 (or the pseudogene TRBV3-2) and TRBJ2-1; a possible D gene is TRBD1 (6 bases). V lost 5 bases and J 9 bases, leaving 8 bases between the germline ends. Germline lookup yields CDR1 LGHDT and CDR2 YNNKEL (reference sequence). This CDR3 is 11 amino acids long. CDR3 sequence reads: CASSRGFEQFF. Here the CDR3 DNA reads TGTGCCAGCAGCAGGGGGTTTGAGCAGTTCTTC.

The genes are TRBV30 and TRBJ1-4; D is unresolved. Germline-derived CDR1 and CDR2 are GTSNPN and SVGIG (reference sequence). The CDR3 is 14 amino acids. V was trimmed by 8 bases and J by 3 bases, leaving 16 bases between them. DNA for the CDR3: TGTGCCAGGCAGGAGTCGGGATCTAATGAAAAACTGTTTTTT. Translating gives CARQESGSNEKLFF.

The CDR3 bases are TGCAGCGTTATCCTGACAGGGGGCCTTGGTGGCTACACCTTC. Amino acid sequence: CSVILTGGLGGYTF. The chain couples TRBV29-1 to TRBJ1-2; 10 bases fit TRBD1. Germline V gene data show CDR1 as SQVTM and CDR2 as ANQGSEA. V lost 5 bases and J lost 7; bases outside the gene matches: 10. This CDR3 has 14 residues.

V usage is TRBV28 and J usage is TRBJ1-2; a weak D match, TRBD1 (5 bases). Between the trimmed V and J ends, which lost 3 bases and 7 bases, there was a span of 12 bases. This CDR3 region has 13 residues. CDR1 and CDR2 (germline): MDHEN, SYDVKM. CDR3 nucleotide sequence: TGTGCCAGCAGTTTTCGCGGGACTCCTGGCTACACCTTC. Its translation: CASSFRGTPGYTF.

This clone has only one observation. This chain uses TRBV3-1 (or the pseudogene TRBV3-2) with TRBJ2-1, with 9 nucleotides matching TRBD2. CDR3 size: 17 residues. CDR1 and CDR2 from the germline V gene are LGHDT and YNNKEL (reference sequence). The trim removed 5 bases at V and 2 bases at J, leaving 10 bases unmatched. DNA of the CDR3: TGTGCCAGCAGCAAAGGGGTAATAGCGGGGGCCTACAATGAGCAGTTCTTC. Residues: CASSKGVIAGAYNEQFF.

As DNA, the CDR3 is TGTGCCAGCAGTGAAGCATACAGGGTCGACTCCTACAATGAGCAGTTCTTC. This encodes CASSEAYRVDSYNEQFF. The rearrangement joins TRBV2 to TRBJ2-1, with D perhaps matching TRBD1 (6 bases). V was shortened by 0 bases and J by 0 bases, with 12 bases between the two germline ends. The germline CDR1 and CDR2 sequences are SNHLY and FYNNEI. This CDR3 is 17 amino acids long.

The chain employs TRBV7-9 and TRBJ2-1; 12 positions match TRBD2. The germline CDR1 and CDR2 sequences are SEHNR and FQNEAQ (reference sequence). The CDR3 totals 17 residues. J gave up 5 bases and V 5 bases, and 10 bases lay outside the gene matches. The CDR3 DNA reads as TGTGCCAGCAGCCTGCTCAATCTAGCGGGGGGGCACAATGAGCAGTTCTTC. As protein: CASSLLNLAGGHNEQFF.

By its share, this clone is medium-sized. V and J are TRBV6-1 and TRBJ2-1, with a tentative D call TRBD1 (6 bases). This CDR3 has 15 amino acids. The germline V gene has CDR1 MNHNS and CDR2 SASEGT. Trimming stripped 2 bases from V and 5 bases from J, with 13 bases between. The chain's CDR3 is CASSEILGANNEQFF. The CDR3 DNA reads as TGTGCCAGCAGTGAAATTTTGGGGGCCAACAATGAGCAGTTCTTC.

The rearrangement uses TRBV27 and TRBJ1-1; unclear D gene. The CDR3 contains 13 residues. Looked up from germline, CDR1 is MNHEY and CDR2 is SMNVEV (reference sequence). V was cut by 6 bases and J by 1 base, with 9 bases left in between. The DNA for the CDR3 is TGTGCCAGCAGGACCCCAGGGAACACTGAAGCTTTCTTT. Its translation is CASRTPGNTEAFF.

V usage is TRBV9 and J usage is TRBJ2-7; 8 positions match TRBD1. The J segment lost 6 bases and the V segment lost 4 bases, leaving 6 bases of the junction unmatched. This CDR3 region has 13 residues. CDR1 and CDR2 (germline): SGDLS, YYNGEE. CDR3 residues: CASSPRQGSEQYF. The DNA of the CDR3 is TGTGCCAGCAGCCCGCGACAGGGGAGCGAGCAGTACTTC.

V usage is TRBV1 and J usage is TRBJ2-3; TRBD2, the table's D call, lacks a check against the DNA. TRBV1 is deemed a pseudogene. The CDR3 covers 16 residues. DNA for the CDR3: TGCACCAGCAGCCAAGATGTAGCGGGGACGACAGATACGCAGTATTTT. Protein sequence: CTSSQDVAGTTDTQYF.

This chain uses TRBV5-4 with TRBJ2-3; a possible D gene is TRBD1 (5 bases). V shed 3 bases and J shed 0 bases, with 11 bases lying between them. The length of the CDR3 is 15 residues. The V gene's germline CDR1 is SGHNT and CDR2 YYREEE (reference sequence). The CDR3 DNA sequence: TGTGCCAGCAGCTCCACTGACAGAAGCACAGATACGCAGTATTTT. It codes for CASSSTDRSTDTQYF.

The table lists this clone with a few counts. The J gene is TRBJ1-1, the V gene TRBV4-3; 8 nucleotides agree with TRBD1. The CDR3 contains 15 residues. Germline V CDR1 and CDR2: LGHNA, YSLEER. Losses at the gene ends were 3 bases for V and 1 base for J; bases not matched to a gene: 4. CDR3 in amino acids: CASSHDQGANTEAFF. CDR3 sequence (DNA): TGCGCCAGCAGCCATGACCAGGGGGCGAACACTGAAGCTTTCTTT.

The chain couples TRBV28 to TRBJ1-2, with 8 bases matching TRBD1. Germline V lookup: CDR1 MDHEN, CDR2 SYDVKM. The junction had 8 bases not matched to a gene; V was cut back by 4 bases and J by 7 bases. The CDR3 consists of 14 residues. The CDR3 is CASSSPGQGVGYTF. The CDR3 nucleotides are TGTGCCAGCAGTTCCCCTGGACAGGGCGTTGGCTACACCTTC.

The V call is TRBV30, the J call TRBJ2-5; a possible D gene is TRBD1 (8 bases). Trimming removed 0 bases at V and 5 bases at J, with 13 bases between. The germline CDR1 and CDR2 sequences are GTSNPN and SVGIG (reference sequence). The CDR3 sequence is 14 residues long. The CDR3 loop is CAWSVQGGWETQYF. CDR3 in DNA: TGTGCCTGGAGTGTACAGGGGGGGTGGGAGACCCAGTACTTC.

The chain joins TRBV10-3 to TRBJ1-5, with 9 positions matching TRBD1. With 4 bases clipped from V and 6 bases from J, the junction kept 4 bases outside the gene matches. The CDR3 consists of 14 residues. Germline V gene sequence: CDR1 ENHRY, CDR2 SYGVKD. The CDR3 DNA sequence: TGTGCCATCAGTGCGGGACAGGGAGTTCAGCCCCAGCATTTT. The encoded protein is CAISAGQGVQPQHF.

The rearrangement uses TRBV7-9 and TRBJ2-5, with 8 bases aligning to TRBD1. The CDR3 extends over 13 amino acids. Unmatched junction bases numbered 6, after V lost 7 bases and J lost 5 bases. The germline CDR1 and CDR2 sequences are SEHNR and FQNEAQ (reference sequence). CDR3 sequence reads: CASNGQGAETQYF. CDR3 DNA: TGTGCCAGCAATGGGCAGGGGGCCGAGACCCAGTACTTC.

This clone has a single count. The chain combines TRBV30 with TRBJ2-3, with D perhaps TRBD1 (5 bases). The germline V gene encodes CDR1 GTSNPN and CDR2 SVGIG (reference sequence). The V and J ends lost 4 bases and 2 bases respectively, with 16 bases between them. The CDR3 has 15 amino acids. The CDR3: CAWIGAGRSTDTQYF. The CDR3 region has the DNA TGTGCCTGGATAGGGGCAGGCCGTTCCACAGATACGCAGTATTTT.

J is TRBJ2-3 and V is TRBV14; possible D gene TRBD2, 6 bases. The CDR3 extends over 15 amino acids. Looked up from germline, CDR1 is SGHDN and CDR2 is FVKESK. Trimming took 2 bases from V and 2 from J, leaving 11 bases between them. The CDR3 sequence is CASSQMGLNTDTQYF. DNA for the CDR3: TGTGCCAGCAGCCAAATGGGACTTAACACAGATACGCAGTATTTT. The complete variable domain, with remaining parts taken from reference TRBV14 and TRBJ2-3, reads EAGVTQFPSHSVIEKGQTVTLRCDPISGHDNLYWYRRVMGKEIKFLLHFVKESKQDESGMPNNRFLAERTGGTYSTLKVQPAELEDSGVYFCASSQMGLNTDTQYFGPGTRLTVL.

This clone was picked up one time. The chain joins TRBV4-2 to TRBJ2-1; 13 nucleotides agree with TRBD2. Germline V lookup: CDR1 LGHNA, CDR2 YNFKEQ. CDR3 size: 16 residues. With V trimmed by 7 bases and J by 7 bases, 10 bases remained unmatched. The CDR3 is CASTSTSGGLGNEQFF. CDR3 in DNA: TGTGCCAGCACCTCGACTAGCGGGGGGCTCGGGAATGAGCAGTTCTTC.